This paragraph covers one TCR beta chain sequence. What it binds is unknown. The data belong to a study of T cells in Graves' hyperthyroidism and ophthalmopathy. Study-level background: Initial diagnosis, before any treatment, was when peripheral blood was collected. Study-wide results and limits: Blood also showed most of the thyroid clonotypes that were expanded above 0.001.

CDR3 length: 16 amino acids. The germline V gene encodes CDR1 SGHVS and CDR2 FQNEAQ. The V gene lost 4 bases and the J gene lost 0 bases, with 16 bases spanning the gap. Based on clinical symptoms, serum thyroxine and TRAb, thyroid ultrasound and orbital computed tomography, diagnoses were reached. PBMCs came from 9 to 10 ml fresh peripheral blood. RNA transcripts served as the template for amplifying TCR beta CDR3 regions. The HTBI primer set served for first-round RT-PCR of the TCR CDR3. TCRdb itself ran the multiplex PCR reads through MiXCR, one entry per CDR3 protein. The sample holds about 160,000 distinct CDR3 sequences, roughly 9.4% seen once.

Sequencing input: blood. The chain combines TRBV7-8 with TRBJ2-7, with D unresolved. The sequence was collected from a woman under 30 with Graves' hyperthyroidism that later progressed to Graves' ophthalmopathy. The CDR3 nucleotides are TGTGCCAGCAGCTCGAAAATACACCTAAACTCCTACGAGCAGTACTTC. Protein: CASSSKIHLNSYEQYF.